The 17 T cell receptor beta chains below were found in one sample sequenced in a study of cytomegalovirus exposure and HLA in healthy donors. Sequencing was performed with immunoSEQ multiplex PCR; in TCRdb, only in-frame clones are kept and a portion is missing. The table shows about 49,000 clones, with 85% to 95% occurring only once. The sequenced sample was PBMCs. These receptors all stem from a man between 18 and 29 years old in good health and CMV-seronegative.

The CDR3 region is CASRHLASGQAYEQYF. The CDR3 DNA sequence: TGTGCCAGCAGGCACCTTGCTTCGGGACAGGCCTACGAGCAGTACTTC. The chain recombines TRBV28 with TRBJ2-7, with 8 bases that match TRBD1. Germline CDR1 MDHEN, CDR2 SYDVKM. With 6 bases clipped from V and 2 bases from J, the junction kept 12 bases outside the gene matches. CDR3 length equals 16 residues.

V is TRBV9 and J is TRBJ2-3; 7 positions match TRBD2. The CDR3 spans 15 residues. The V gene's germline CDR1 is SGDLS and CDR2 YYNGEE. The V gene end was trimmed by 3 bases and the J gene end by 4 bases; junction bases not matched to a gene: 8. The CDR3 here is CASSGDGTMSDTQYF. Here the CDR3 DNA reads TGTGCCAGCAGCGGCGACGGGACTATGTCAGATACGCAGTATTTT. Full variable domain (rest looked up from reference TRBV9 and TRBJ2-3): DSGVTQTPKHLITATGQRVTLRCSPRSGDLSVYWYQQSLDQGLQFLIQYYNGEERAKGNILERFSAQQFPDLHSELNLSSLELGDSALYFCASSGDGTMSDTQYFGPGTRLTVL.

The chain employs TRBV2 and TRBJ1-2; D may be TRBD1 (6 bases). Germline CDR1 SNHLY, CDR2 FYNNEI. The V gene lost 8 bases and the J gene lost 5 bases, with 18 bases spanning the gap. CDR3 size: 14 residues. CDR3 nucleotide sequence: TGTGCCAGCCTTGGGGAAACAGGGACGTATGGCTACACCTTC. Translation gives CASLGETGTYGYTF.

As DNA, the CDR3 is TGTGCCAGCAGCTTGTACAGCGGCCAGACCCAGTACTTC. It codes for CASSLYSGQTQYF. The J gene is TRBJ2-5, the V gene TRBV5-8, with D possibly matching TRBD2 (5 bases). Deletions cut 1 base from V and 6 bases from J, with 10 bases between. This CDR3 has 13 residues. Germline CDR1 and CDR2: SGHTS and YDEGEE.

The chain uses TRBV4-2 and TRBJ2-3, with no clear D. Trimming pared 0 bases from V and 0 bases from J, leaving 16 bases between. Germline V lookup: CDR1 LGHNA, CDR2 YNFKEQ. The CDR3 loop spans 18 amino acids. The CDR3 region is CASSQDIRLTSSTDTQYF. The CDR3 DNA is TGTGCCAGCAGCCAAGATATTCGACTGACGTCTAGCACAGATACGCAGTATTTT.

The J gene is TRBJ2-1, the V gene TRBV7-9; 11 bases are shared with TRBD2. Trimming removed 4 bases from V and 6 bases from J; junction bases left unmatched: 8. Germline-derived CDR1 and CDR2 are SEHNR and FQNEAQ (reference sequence). The CDR3 spans 16 residues. CDR3 nucleotide sequence: TGTGCCAGCAGCTCACCGGGACTAGCGGACATCAATGAGCAGTTCTTC. The encoded protein is CASSSPGLADINEQFF.

The V and J genes are TRBV7-9 and TRBJ2-3, with D perhaps matching TRBD1 (6 bases). From germline, CDR1 is SEHNR and CDR2 FQNEAQ (reference sequence). The CDR3 sequence is 15 residues long. Trimming removed 4 bases at V and 0 bases at J, with 11 bases between. The DNA for the CDR3 is TGTGCCAGCAGCTCTGGACAGACTAGCACAGATACGCAGTATTTT. Amino acids: CASSSGQTSTDTQYF.

A few counts support this clone. This sequence joins TRBV2 and TRBJ1-1; 7 nucleotides match TRBD1. CDR3 length: 15 amino acids. Germline lookup yields CDR1 SNHLY and CDR2 FYNNEI. The J segment lost 3 bases and the V segment lost 5 bases, leaving 9 bases of the junction unmatched. Here the CDR3 DNA reads TGTGCCAGCAGTCCCGTAGAGGGGGCGCACACTGAAGCTTTCTTT. The encoded protein is CASSPVEGAHTEAFF.

This clone occurred a few times. J is TRBJ2-2 and V is TRBV6-4; 7 bases agree with TRBD2. The V and J ends lost 2 bases and 4 bases, in that order; junction bases with no gene match: 7. This CDR3 has 16 amino acids. CDR1 and CDR2 (germline): MRHNA, SNTAGT. The CDR3, as DNA: TGTGCCAGCAGTGACGGCCTAGCGGAGTTCACCGGGGAGCTGTTTTTT. This gives the protein CASSDGLAEFTGELFF.

The gene calls are TRBV7-2 and TRBJ2-1; weak D call: TRBD1 (6 bases). V lost 6 bases and J 1 base, leaving 19 bases between the germline ends. The CDR3 covers 17 residues. Germline V gene lookup returns CDR1 SGHTA and CDR2 FQGNSA. CDR3 residues: CASRQGSGLVSYNEQFF. CDR3 sequence (DNA): TGTGCCAGCAGACAGGGTTCTGGGCTCGTGTCCTACAATGAGCAGTTCTTC.

The rearrangement links TRBV7-2 to TRBJ2-5; D uncertain. The CDR3 loop spans 13 amino acids. Germline loops: CDR1 SGHTA, CDR2 FQGNSA. With 5 bases removed from V and 3 bases from J, the gap between germline ends came to 10 bases. The CDR3 region is CASSLTREETQYF. CDR3 DNA: TGTGCCAGCAGCCTTACTCGGGAAGAGACCCAGTACTTC.

This chain joins TRBV4-2 and TRBJ2-7, with 9 bases matching TRBD2. CDR1 LGHNA and CDR2 YNFKEQ come from the germline V gene. With 0 bases clipped from V and 7 bases from J, the junction kept 7 bases outside the gene matches. The CDR3 runs 15 residues. The CDR3 spells CASSQEVAGAWEQYF. The DNA for the CDR3 is TGTGCCAGCAGCCAAGAAGTAGCGGGGGCCTGGGAGCAGTACTTC.

The rearrangement joins TRBV5-1 to TRBJ2-3; 9 bases fit TRBD1. V shed 3 bases, J shed 3 bases, and the junction held 5 bases outside the gene matches. Germline CDR1 is SGHRS and CDR2 is YFSETQ. The CDR3 is made up of 15 amino acids. DNA of the CDR3: TGCGCCAGCAGCTCTGGACAGGGGAGAACAGATACGCAGTATTTT. Translated: CASSSGQGRTDTQYF.

V usage is TRBV6-5 and J usage is TRBJ2-2; 9 nucleotides line up with TRBD2. Trimming removed 10 bases from V and 7 bases from J; junction bases left unmatched: 7. In germline, CDR1 is MNHEY, CDR2 SVGAGI. The length of the CDR3 is 13 residues. CDR3 DNA: TGTGCCATCCGGCTAGCGGGAAACGGGGAGCTGTTTTTT. Protein: CAIRLAGNGELFF.

This clone was observed a handful of times. V is TRBV6-1 and J is TRBJ2-1, with D unclear. Germline V CDR1 and CDR2: MNHNS, SASEGT. Deletions cut 4 bases from V and 0 bases from J, with 13 bases between. The CDR3 spans 16 residues. DNA of the CDR3: TGTGCCAGCAGTGCGAACGGCGGAAGCTCCTACAATGAGCAGTTCTTC. It codes for CASSANGGSSYNEQFF.

This chain connects TRBV10-3 to TRBJ2-6; weak D call: TRBD2 (5 bases). Germline V gene sequence: CDR1 ENHRY, CDR2 SYGVKD. Deletions cut 2 bases from V and 0 bases from J, with 8 bases between. This CDR3 contains 16 residues. The CDR3 is CAISEGGPSGANVLTF. The CDR3 coding sequence is TGTGCCATCAGTGAGGGCGGGCCCTCTGGGGCCAACGTCCTGACTTTC.

This sequence joins TRBV28 and TRBJ2-7; 11 nucleotides line up with TRBD1. The trim removed 5 bases at V and 2 bases at J, leaving 5 bases unmatched. The CDR3 loop spans 15 amino acids. Looked up from germline, CDR1 is MDHEN and CDR2 is SYDVKM. CDR3: CASSTDRGRPYEQYF. In DNA form, the CDR3 reads TGTGCCAGCAGTACGGACAGGGGGCGTCCCTACGAGCAGTACTTC.